These 5 T cell receptor beta chains were sequenced from one sample in a study of T cells after yellow fever vaccination. TCRdb passed the 5' RACE reads through MiXCR, listing each CDR3 protein once. The sample has about 500,000 distinct CDR3 sequences, 17% seen once; the top ten hold 17%. The sample here was PBMCs, taken 4 to 6 days after the first yellow fever vaccination. The receptors here all came from a man aged 18 to 29 who received the YFV17D yellow fever vaccine.

This clonotype was seen a handful of times. The J gene is TRBJ2-7, the V gene TRBV19, with D maybe TRBD1 (5 bases). The V end lost 4 bases, the J end lost 3 bases, and 13 bases lay between the germline ends. The germline CDR1 and CDR2 sequences are LNHDA and SQIVND (reference sequence). This CDR3 contains 14 residues. CDR3 amino acids: CASSTQADSYEQYF. DNA of the CDR3: TGTGCCAGTAGTACCCAGGCAGACAGCTACGAGCAGTACTTC.

The chain recombines TRBV4-1 with TRBJ2-1; no definite D call. Trimming took off 5 bases at V and 4 bases at J, with 15 bases between the two ends. The CDR3 length is 15 residues. CDR1 and CDR2 from the germline V gene are MGHRA and YSYEKL. This CDR3 reads CASSSTGPLYNEQFF. CDR3 sequence (DNA): TGCGCCAGCAGCTCCACCGGGCCCCTGTACAATGAGCAGTTCTTC.

The chain has TRBV6-4 and TRBJ2-1; TRBD2 matches at 12 bases. Germline loops: CDR1 MRHNA, CDR2 SNTAGT. V was clipped by 9 bases and J by 6 bases; unmatched bases: 3. The CDR3 length is 13 residues. The CDR3 DNA reads as TGTGCCAGACTAGCGGGGGGTGGCAATGAGCAGTTCTTC. Translated, it gives CARLAGGGNEQFF.

In its sample, this clonotype was seen many times. CDR3 region: CASSLRGANTGELFF. The CDR3 DNA reads as TGTGCCAGCAGTTTACGGGGGGCGAACACCGGGGAGCTGTTTTTT. The rearrangement uses TRBV7-2 and TRBJ2-2; 7 bases fit TRBD2. Germline V gene data show CDR1 as SGHTA and CDR2 as FQGNSA. Trimming took 6 bases from V and 0 from J; bases not matched to a gene: 4. This CDR3 region has 15 residues.

The genes are TRBV12-3 or TRBV12-4 and TRBJ1-4, with a weak D call TRBD1 (5 bases). Trimming took off 5 bases at V and 8 bases at J, with 15 bases between the two ends. The CDR3 has 14 residues. The CDR3 sequence: CASSPSGRGEKLFF. CDR3 sequence (DNA): TGTGCCAGCAGTCCTTCCGGAAGGGGCGAAAAACTGTTTTTT.